This TCR beta chain was observed in a study of OX40 agonist ivuxolimab in advanced cancers. About the research overall: Each patient was given ivuxolimab into a vein every 2 weeks, at 0.01 to 10 mg/kg.

Some clones are missing from TCRdb's copy, which holds only in-frame ones; the method was immunoSEQ multiplex PCR. The table shows 95,000 to 150,000 clones, with roughly 93% occurring only once. The CDR3 runs to 15 residues. Trimming took off 1 base at V and 5 bases at J, with 12 bases between the two ends. The germline CDR1 and CDR2 sequences are MDHEN and SYDVKM. Baseline, cycle 4 day 1, and cycle 7 day 1 were the blood sampling points. This sequence was found in an adult with an advanced solid tumor such as melanoma, head and neck, liver or kidney cancer. The chain combines TRBV28 with TRBJ1-3, with D unresolved. The starting material was CD4+ or CD8+ T cells sorted from blood, obtained in a trial of the OX40 agonist ivuxolimab. The CDR3 reads CASSLYVQRRNTIYF. Here the CDR3 DNA reads TGTGCCAGCAGTTTATACGTCCAGCGACGAAACACCATATATTTT.